The 18 T cell receptor beta chains in this list originate from one sample, sequenced in a study of shared clonotypes between healthy human individuals. The naive CD8 population came from CD45RO-negative cells selected for CCR7, without terminally differentiated effector memory CD45RA+ cells. Assay: immunoSEQ multiplex PCR; the TCRdb copy retains only in-frame clones and omits some. The data show approximately 2,000,000 clones, just over 90% seen once. Material for sequencing was naive CD8+ T cells from PBMCs. These receptors all come from a man aged 18 to 30 in good health. Some clones in this sample may be carry-over from other donors' samples.

The chain employs TRBV7-3 and TRBJ2-3; D is possibly TRBD1 or TRBD2 (5 bases each). CDR1 and CDR2 from the germline V gene are SGHTA and FQGTGA. Trimming took 5 bases from V and 5 from J, leaving 14 bases between them. This CDR3 is built from 14 residues. CDR3 sequence (DNA): TGTGCCAGCAGCGAATGGGGGAAAGTAGATACGCAGTATTTT. This codes for CASSEWGKVDTQYF.

A single count supports this clone. V gene TRBV12-5 combines with J gene TRBJ2-3, with 11 bases matching TRBD2. In germline, CDR1 is LGHNT, CDR2 FRNRAP. V lost 2 bases and J lost 0; bases outside the gene matches: 13. The CDR3 consists of 20 residues. For the CDR3, the DNA is TGTGCTAGTGGTTTGCTCATAGCGGGAGGGAAACCTACTAGCACAGATACGCAGTATTTT. As protein: CASGLLIAGGKPTSTDTQYF.

The chain combines TRBV2 with TRBJ1-2; 7 bases map to TRBD1. The ends lost 3 bases at V and 2 bases at J; junction bases unmatched: 9. Germline V gene sequence: CDR1 SNHLY, CDR2 FYNNEI. This CDR3 region has 16 residues. CDR3 sequence (DNA): TGTGCCAGCAGTGATCGGGCAGGGGGGACGAACTATGGCTACACCTTC. Its translation: CASSDRAGGTNYGYTF. The full variable domain, with the rest looked up from reference TRBV2 and TRBJ1-2, is EPEVTQTPSHQVTQMGQEVILRCVPISNHLYFYWYRQILGQKVEFLVSFYNNEISEKSEIFDDQFSVERPDGSNFTLKIRSTKLEDSAMYFCASSDRAGGTNYGYTFGSGTRLTVV.

This chain connects TRBV28 to TRBJ2-4; D might be TRBD1 or TRBD2, each matching 5 bases. V gave up 6 bases and J gave up 1 base, with 22 bases separating them. The CDR3 runs 18 residues. CDR1 and CDR2 from the germline V gene are MDHEN and SYDVKM. CDR3 protein: CASRNPGAGSGAKNIQYF. CDR3 nucleotides: TGTGCCAGCAGGAACCCCGGGGCTGGGTCCGGGGCCAAAAACATTCAGTACTTC.

The gene calls are TRBV19 and TRBJ2-3; 11 bases agree with TRBD2. The junction had 7 bases not matched to a gene; V was cut back by 4 bases and J by 4 bases. This CDR3 is 16 amino acids long. Germline V CDR1 and CDR2: LNHDA, SQIVND (reference sequence). CDR3 nucleotide sequence: TGTGCCAGTAGTACCCTACTAGCGGGAGTATCAGATACGCAGTATTTT. Translating gives CASSTLLAGVSDTQYF. The full variable domain, in which reference TRBV19 and TRBJ2-3 provide the parts outside the CDR3, is DGGITQSPKYLFRKEGQNVTLSCEQNLNHDAMYWYRQDPGQGLRLIYYSQIVNDFQKGDIAEGYSVSREKKESFPLTVTSAQKNPTAFYLCASSTLLAGVSDTQYFGPGTRLTVL.

The chain recombines TRBV21-1 with TRBJ1-4; TRBD1, the table's D call, lacks a check against the DNA. TRBV21-1 is a recognized pseudogene. This CDR3 is 20 amino acids long. The CDR3 DNA follows: TGTGCCAGCAGCAAAGCGCGGGTCGTAGGGGGGACAGGGTTTAATGAAAAACTGTTTTTT. Translated: CASSKARVVGGTGFNEKLFF.

The rearrangement links TRBV30 to TRBJ2-3; D possibly matches TRBD1 or TRBD2 (5 bases each). This CDR3 contains 16 residues. The V gene's germline CDR1 is GTSNPN and CDR2 SVGIG (reference sequence). With 2 bases removed from V and 4 bases from J, the gap between germline ends came to 19 bases. The CDR3 loop is CAWSPRWGSAADTQYF. CDR3 sequence (DNA): TGTGCCTGGAGTCCCCGGTGGGGGTCGGCCGCAGATACGCAGTATTTT. Looking up the rest from reference TRBV30 and TRBJ2-3 gives the full variable domain: SQTIHQWPATLVQPVGSPLSLECTVEGTSNPNLYWYRQAAGRGLQLLFYSVGIGQISSEVPQNLSASRPQDRQFILSSKKLLLSDSGFYLCAWSPRWGSAADTQYFGPGTRLTVL.

The chain is built from TRBV28 and TRBJ2-3, with 8 bases matching TRBD1. The V gene end was trimmed by 4 bases and the J gene end by 1 base; junction bases not matched to a gene: 4. This CDR3 has 15 residues. The germline V gene has CDR1 MDHEN and CDR2 SYDVKM. CDR3 region: CASSSQGQGTDTQYF. DNA of the CDR3: TGTGCCAGCAGTTCACAGGGACAGGGCACAGATACGCAGTATTTT.

The chain carries TRBV9 and TRBJ2-3, with D possibly matching TRBD1 (5 bases). Per the germline V gene, CDR1 is SGDLS and CDR2 is YYNGEE. This CDR3 contains 15 residues. Trimming shortened V by 4 bases and J by 0 bases, and 12 bases separated the two germline ends. CDR3 sequence: CASSPQGESTDTQYF. The CDR3 bases are TGTGCCAGCAGCCCCCAAGGGGAAAGCACAGATACGCAGTATTTT.

The rearrangement joins TRBV29-1 to TRBJ2-1, with no clear D. The CDR3 runs 14 residues. V lost 4 bases and J 7 bases, leaving 17 bases between the germline ends. Germline V gives CDR1 SQVTM, CDR2 ANQGSEA. The chain's CDR3 is CSVVDPRLKNEQFF. The CDR3 nucleotides read TGCAGCGTTGTTGATCCCAGATTAAAAAATGAGCAGTTCTTC.

The gene calls are TRBV30 and TRBJ1-2; D is perhaps TRBD1 (5 bases). The V end lost 4 bases, the J end lost 0 bases, and 12 bases lay between the germline ends. The CDR3 has 14 amino acids. Germline CDR1 is GTSNPN and CDR2 is SVGIG (reference sequence). DNA of the CDR3: TGTGCCTGGATCCGGGACCTAGCTAACTATGGCTACACCTTC. This gives the protein CAWIRDLANYGYTF. The variable domain in full, with the rest retrieved from reference TRBV30 and TRBJ1-2, is SQTIHQWPATLVQPVGSPLSLECTVEGTSNPNLYWYRQAAGRGLQLLFYSVGIGQISSEVPQNLSASRPQDRQFILSSKKLLLSDSGFYLCAWIRDLANYGYTFGSGTRLTVV.

This clone has a handful of counts. The chain is built from TRBV5-5 and TRBJ1-1; D remains ambiguous. CDR1 is SGHKS, CDR2 YYEKEE, per germline (reference sequence). The CDR3 runs 14 residues. The V gene lost 2 bases and the J gene lost 1 base, with 9 bases spanning the gap. The CDR3 region is CASSFKTWNTEAFF. As DNA, the CDR3 is TGTGCCAGCAGCTTCAAGACTTGGAACACTGAAGCTTTCTTT.

As concerns this clone: The junction departs from germline at one end; a sequencing error may be responsible. The V gene is TRBV27, the J gene TRBJ1-1, with D maybe TRBD1 (6 bases). Germline lookup yields CDR1 MNHEY and CDR2 SMNVEV (reference sequence). The CDR3 consists of 17 residues. The CDR3 sequence is CASRGAGETLHNTEELF. The CDR3 nucleotides are TGTGCCAGCAGGGGGGCGGGAGAGACTCTACATAACACTGAAGAACTCTTT.

The rearrangement joins TRBV27 to TRBJ2-1, with a weak D call TRBD1 (6 bases). CDR3 length: 16 residues. CDR1 and CDR2 from the germline V gene are MNHEY and SMNVEV (reference sequence). Trimming cost V 6 bases and J 5 bases, with 20 bases left between them. The CDR3 bases are TGTGCCAGCAGCCCTAACCTGGGGGCAGCCCACAATGAGCAGTTCTTC. Translation: CASSPNLGAAHNEQFF.

V usage is TRBV30 and J usage is TRBJ2-7; 7 nucleotides agree with TRBD2. Germline V lookup: CDR1 GTSNPN, CDR2 SVGIG (reference sequence). The CDR3 sequence is 19 residues long. Trimming at V came to 4 bases and at J to 2 bases, leaving 23 bases not matched to a gene. The CDR3: CAWNAARDYRPYGAYEQYF. CDR3 coding DNA: TGTGCCTGGAACGCAGCTCGGGACTACCGACCGTATGGCGCCTACGAGCAGTACTTC.

This clone was observed once. The V call is TRBV5-6, the J call TRBJ2-7; 9 positions match TRBD1. The V gene end was trimmed by 4 bases and the J gene end by 3 bases; junction bases not matched to a gene: 5. The CDR3 has 14 residues. CDR1 and CDR2 (germline): SGHDT, YYEEEE. CDR3 DNA sequence: TGTGCCAGCAGCACCTGGGACAGGGTCTACGAGCAGTACTTC. Amino acids: CASSTWDRVYEQYF.

The V and J genes are TRBV19 and TRBJ1-1; 9 bases map to TRBD1. This CDR3 has 16 amino acids. The V and J ends lost 3 bases and 0 bases, in that order; junction bases with no gene match: 5. The germline V gene encodes CDR1 LNHDA and CDR2 SQIVND (reference sequence). The CDR3 coding sequence is TGTGCCAGTAGTATCGACAGGGGGGGCATGAACACTGAAGCTTTCTTT. Translating gives CASSIDRGGMNTEAFF.

The chain carries TRBV7-6 and TRBJ2-2; TRBD1 agrees at 7 bases. The germline gives CDR1 SGHVS, CDR2 FNYEAQ. Losses at the gene ends were 5 bases for V and 2 bases for J; bases not matched to a gene: 8. This CDR3 contains 16 residues. The CDR3 sequence is CASSGRQGGNTGELFF. The DNA of the CDR3 is TGTGCCAGCAGCGGCCGACAGGGTGGTAACACCGGGGAGCTGTTTTTT. Full variable domain (remainder filled in from reference TRBV7-6 and TRBJ2-2): GAGVSQSPRYKVTKRGQDVALRCDPISGHVSLYWYRQALGQGPEFLTYFNYEAQQDKSGLPNDRFSAERPEGSISTLTIQRTEQRDSAMYRCASSGRQGGNTGELFFGEGSRLTVL.